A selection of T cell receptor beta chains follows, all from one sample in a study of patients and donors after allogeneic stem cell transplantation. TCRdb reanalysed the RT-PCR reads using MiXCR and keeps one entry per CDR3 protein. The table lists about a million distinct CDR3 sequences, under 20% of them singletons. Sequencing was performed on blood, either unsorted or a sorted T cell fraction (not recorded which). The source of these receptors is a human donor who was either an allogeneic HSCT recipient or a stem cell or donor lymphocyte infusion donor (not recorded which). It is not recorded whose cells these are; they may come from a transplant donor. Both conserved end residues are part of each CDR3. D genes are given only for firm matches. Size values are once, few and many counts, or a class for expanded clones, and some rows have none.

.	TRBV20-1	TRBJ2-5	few	TGCAGTGCTAGAGATAGGCACCTCCAGACCCAGTACTTC	CSARDRHLQTQYF
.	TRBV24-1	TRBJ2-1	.	TGTGCCACCAGGGACGAGGCGAATGAGCAGTTCTTC	CATRDEANEQFF
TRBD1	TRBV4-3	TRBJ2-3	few	TGCGCCAGCAGCCAACATCCGGACAGGTTCACAGATACGCAGTATTTT	CASSQHPDRFTDTQYF
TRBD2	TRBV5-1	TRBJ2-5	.	TGCGCCAGCCGACCTACTAGCGGCGAGACCCAGTACTTC	CASRPTSGETQYF
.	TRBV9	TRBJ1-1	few	TGTGCCAGCAGCGTAGATATGAACACTGAAGCTTTCTTT	CASSVDMNTEAFF
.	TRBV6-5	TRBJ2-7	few	TGTGCCAGCAGTTTCCAAATGACAGTCTCCTACGAGCAGTACTTC	CASSFQMTVSYEQYF
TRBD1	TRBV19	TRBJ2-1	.	TGTGCCAGTAGTATACGCGGACAGGGAATGTCGTCCTACAATGAGCAGTTCTTC	CASSIRGQGMSSYNEQFF
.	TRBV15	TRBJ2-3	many	TGTGCCACCTCAGCACCCCCCAATTGGCAGACAGATACGCAGTATTTT	CATSAPPNWQTDTQYF
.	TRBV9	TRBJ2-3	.	TGTGCCAGCAGCGTAACCCAGACCGCAGATACGCAGTATTTT	CASSVTQTADTQYF
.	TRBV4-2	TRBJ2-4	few	TGTGCCAGCAGCCGACGCCGGGACCCAGGCGACATTCAGTACTTC	CASSRRRDPGDIQYF
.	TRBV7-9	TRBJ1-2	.	TGTGCCAGCAGCTCCGCGGGACAAATCCCAATCTATGGCTACACCTTC	CASSSAGQIPIYGYTF
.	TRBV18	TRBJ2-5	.	TGTGCCAGCTCACTGTTTCGGGACAACCAAGAGACCCAGTACTTC	CASSLFRDNQETQYF
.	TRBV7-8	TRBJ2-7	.	TGTGCCAGCAGCTCGCGACGGTTTGGAGAGCAGTACTTC	CASSSRRFGEQYF
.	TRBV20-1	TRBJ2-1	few	TGCAGTGCTAGATCGGACTCCAAGGGCAATGAGCAGTTCTTC	CSARSDSKGNEQFF
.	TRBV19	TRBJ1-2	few	TGTGCCAGTAGTATAGCTCGAGGCGGCTACACCTTC	CASSIARGGYTF
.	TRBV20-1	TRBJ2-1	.	TGCAGTGCTAGTGCAGGTTTCTTGGATGAGCAGTTCTTC	CSASAGFLDEQFF
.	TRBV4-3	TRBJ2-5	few	TGCGCCAGCAGCCAAGTCAACTATTCAGAGACCCAGTACTTC	CASSQVNYSETQYF
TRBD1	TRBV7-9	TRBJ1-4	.	TGTGCCAGCAGCTTTGGGGGGGACAGGGATGAAAAACTGTTTTTT	CASSFGGDRDEKLFF
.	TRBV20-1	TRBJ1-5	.	TGCAGTGTTTTAAATCGGGACTCCAATCAGCCCCAGCATTTT	CSVLNRDSNQPQHF